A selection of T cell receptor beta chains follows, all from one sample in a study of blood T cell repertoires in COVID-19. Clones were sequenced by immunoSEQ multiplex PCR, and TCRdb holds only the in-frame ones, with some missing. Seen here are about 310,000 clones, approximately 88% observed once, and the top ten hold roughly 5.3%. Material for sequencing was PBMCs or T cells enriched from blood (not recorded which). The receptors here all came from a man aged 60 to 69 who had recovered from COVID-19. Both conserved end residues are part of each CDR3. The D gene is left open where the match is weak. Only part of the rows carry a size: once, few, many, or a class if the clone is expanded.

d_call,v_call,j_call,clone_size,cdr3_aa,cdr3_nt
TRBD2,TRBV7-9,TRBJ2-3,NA,CASSFRQGGVNTQYF,TGTGCCAGCAGCTTCAGGCAGGGAGGGGTGAATACGCAGTATTTT
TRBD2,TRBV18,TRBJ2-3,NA,CASSPKLAGGPATDTQYF,TGTGCCAGCTCACCCAAACTAGCGGGAGGGCCCGCCACAGATACGCAGTATTTT
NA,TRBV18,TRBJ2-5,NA,CASSPPVEQETQYF,TGTGCCAGCTCACCACCGGTTGAGCAAGAGACCCAGTACTTC
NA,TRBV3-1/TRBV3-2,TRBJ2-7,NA,CASSQDLTEPYEQYF,TGTGCCAGCAGCCAAGATCTAACAGAACCCTACGAGCAGTACTTC
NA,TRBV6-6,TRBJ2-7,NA,CASSSQRSGYEQYF,TGTGCCAGCAGCTCCCAAAGGTCGGGCTACGAGCAGTACTTC
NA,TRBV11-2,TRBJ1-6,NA,CASSPRGRMDSPLHF,TGTGCCAGCAGCCCTCGGGGGAGAATGGATTCACCCCTCCACTTT
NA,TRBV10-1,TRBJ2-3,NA,CASSGLSTDTQYF,TGCGCCAGCAGTGGACTTAGCACAGATACGCAGTATTTT
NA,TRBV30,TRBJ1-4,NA,CAWSVTGTNEKLFF,TGTGCCTGGAGTGTAACGGGAACTAATGAAAAACTGTTTTTT
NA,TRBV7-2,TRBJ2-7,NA,CASSLDDTASYEQYF,TGTGCCAGCAGCTTAGATGACACTGCTTCCTACGAGCAGTACTTC
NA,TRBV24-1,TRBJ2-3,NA,CATSDPGVSGTDTQYF,TGTGCCACCAGTGATCCAGGGGTTTCGGGGACAGATACGCAGTATTTT
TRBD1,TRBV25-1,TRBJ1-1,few,CASSAGTGYRYTEAFF,TGTGCCAGCAGCGCCGGGACAGGGTATCGGTACACTGAAGCTTTCTTT
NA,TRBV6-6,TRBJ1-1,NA,CASRSGRGWSTEAFF,TGTGCCAGCAGATCCGGTAGGGGATGGTCCACTGAAGCTTTCTTT
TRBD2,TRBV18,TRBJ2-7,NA,CASSLLGAGDPYEQYF,TGTGCCAGCTCACTTCTTGGGGCGGGAGACCCCTACGAGCAGTACTTC
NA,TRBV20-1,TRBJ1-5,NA,CSASGGNQPQHF,TGCAGTGCTAGTGGAGGGAATCAGCCCCAGCATTTT
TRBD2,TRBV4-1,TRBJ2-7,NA,CASSSRTSGTFEQYF,TGCGCCAGCAGCTCCCGGACTAGCGGGACTTTCGAGCAGTACTTC
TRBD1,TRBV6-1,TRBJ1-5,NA,CASTQGQGLQPQHF,TGTGCCAGCACCCAGGGACAGGGTCTTCAGCCCCAGCATTTT
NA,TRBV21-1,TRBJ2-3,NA,CAMGEAGATDTQYF,TGTGCCATGGGAGAAGCGGGAGCCACAGATACGCAGTATTTT
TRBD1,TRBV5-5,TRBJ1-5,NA,CASSGQDRGHNQPQHF,TGTGCCAGCAGCGGACAGGACAGGGGACACAATCAGCCCCAGCATTTT
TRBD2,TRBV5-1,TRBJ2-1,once,CASSQTSGRVYNEQFF,TGCGCCAGCAGCCAGACTAGCGGGAGGGTATACAATGAGCAGTTCTTC
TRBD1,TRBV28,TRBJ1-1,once,CARDRGRVTEAFF,TGTGCCAGGGACAGGGGGCGGGTCACTGAAGCTTTCTTT